This paragraph covers one TCR beta chain sequence. The sample originates from a study of T-cell reconstitution after alpha-beta-depleted transplantation in children. Preparing the TCRbeta library involved the use of unique molecular identifiers. MiXCR was run by TCRdb on the PCR reads, yielding one entry per CDR3 protein. The data contain about 400,000 distinct CDR3 sequences, 20% of them singletons. V was pared by 6 bases and J by 0 bases, with 12 bases between. The germline V gene has CDR1 DFQATT and CDR2 SNEGSKA (reference sequence). The CDR3 spans 14 residues. The sequencing here drew on PBMCs from the stem cell graft donor, taken from the stem cell graft. J is TRBJ2-1 and V is TRBV20-1, with a possible D match to TRBD1 (5 bases). The origin of this receptor is a human donor who donated a stem cell graft to a child with acute myeloid leukemia. For the CDR3, the DNA is TGCAGTGCCCTGACAGTTGGCTCCTACAATGAGCAGTTCTTC. Protein sequence: CSALTVGSYNEQFF.